This T cell receptor beta chain comes out of a study of glioma-infiltrating T cells after dendritic cell vaccination. As for the study in general: Treatment, given 2003 to 2012, was autologous tumor lysate-pulsed dendritic cell vaccination.

Germline V lookup: CDR1 SGDLS, CDR2 YYNGEE. V lost 4 bases and J 4 bases, leaving 6 bases between the germline ends. This CDR3 has 12 residues. Patients had residual fresh-frozen tumor tissue and more than two years of survival data. Isocitrate dehydrogenase mutation was absent in all glioblastoma patients. PBMC sampling occurred before vaccination, two weeks after the third dose, and at progression. Profiled with immunoSEQ multiplex PCR; TCRdb holds only in-frame clones, not every one. The repertoire includes more than 85,000 clones, more than 70% of them detected once, and around 3.2% sits in the top ten.

This rearrangement joins TRBV9 to TRBJ2-1; the D is unclear. This specimen consisted of blood, obtained before dendritic cell vaccination. This clonotype was sampled from a human donor with glioblastoma. The CDR3 region has the DNA TGTGCCAGCAGCCCCCAATACAATGAGCAGTTCTTC. This gives the protein CASSPQYNEQFF.